These 25 T cell receptor beta chains share one sample of origin, sequenced in a study of blood T cell repertoires in COVID-19 (dated by TCRdb to 2020 to 2022). Libraries were built with the immunoSEQ multiplex PCR assay. TCRdb obtained this table from immuneACCESS and retained in-frame rearrangements with V and J assigned. These tables miss some clones; where compared with another copy, unresolved V genes account for less than half of the shortfall, and the remainder is unexplained. Across this sample there are fewer than 300,000 clones, with over 80% seen only once. In total, the top ten clones hold approximately 6% of the sample. The sample taken for sequencing was peripheral blood. These receptors were taken from a woman in her forties or fifties with COVID-19, enrolled during active disease.

The chain carries TRBV2 and TRBJ1-2; D perhaps matches TRBD1 (5 bases). Germline V gene sequence: CDR1 SNHLY, CDR2 FYNNEI. CDR3 length equals 15 residues. V gave up 9 bases and J gave up 0 bases, with 17 bases separating them. CDR3 DNA: TGTGCCAGTTCAGTGGGGAGGGGTACTAACTATGGCTACACCTTC. Translated: CASSVGRGTNYGYTF.

The chain uses TRBV9 and TRBJ1-4, with D possibly matching TRBD1 (5 bases). Germline V gene lookup returns CDR1 SGDLS and CDR2 YYNGEE. V gave up 2 bases and J gave up 8 bases, with 13 bases separating them. CDR3 length: 14 amino acids. In DNA form, the CDR3 reads TGTGCCAGCAGCGTTGACAGTTTCGGGGAAAAACTGTTTTTT. Translating it yields CASSVDSFGEKLFF. Based on the CDR3 plus reference TRBV9 and TRBJ1-4, the full variable domain is DSGVTQTPKHLITATGQRVTLRCSPRSGDLSVYWYQQSLDQGLQFLIQYYNGEERAKGNILERFSAQQFPDLHSELNLSSLELGDSALYFCASSVDSFGEKLFFGSGTQLSVL.

The J gene is TRBJ2-7, the V gene TRBV4-1, with TRBD2 as a possible D gene (6 bases). V was pared by 0 bases and J by 3 bases, with 15 bases between. The CDR3 loop spans 16 amino acids. The germline CDR1 and CDR2 sequences are MGHRA and YSYEKL. The CDR3 reads CASSQDPEGASYEQYF. As DNA, the CDR3 is TGCGCCAGCAGCCAAGATCCGGAGGGAGCCAGCTACGAGCAGTACTTC.

The genes are TRBV27 and TRBJ1-2; TRBD1 matches at 9 bases. CDR1 and CDR2 (germline): MNHEY, SMNVEV (reference sequence). V shed 4 bases, J shed 6 bases, and the junction held 3 bases outside the gene matches. The CDR3 extends over 13 amino acids. CDR3 bases: TGTGCCAGCAGTTCCCGACAGGGGGATGGCTACACCTTC. It translates to CASSSRQGDGYTF.

This chain uses TRBV11-3 with TRBJ1-2; 9 bases line up with TRBD1. Trimming removed 5 bases from V and 7 bases from J; junction bases left unmatched: 5. Germline CDR1 is SGHNT and CDR2 is YENEEA. The CDR3 has 13 amino acids. In DNA, the CDR3 is TGTGCCAGCAGCCTCGCGGGACAGGGTGGCTACACCTTC. Its protein product is CASSLAGQGGYTF.

The genes are TRBV6-5 and TRBJ2-1; the match to TRBD1 covers 8 bases. CDR1 MNHEY and CDR2 SVGAGI come from the germline V gene. The CDR3 runs to 15 residues. After removal of 7 bases from V and 6 bases from J, the junction contained 11 bases not matched to a gene. This chain's CDR3 is CASTGRQGMVNEQFF. CDR3 sequence (DNA): TGTGCCAGCACCGGCCGACAGGGGATGGTCAATGAGCAGTTCTTC.

This chain joins TRBV18 and TRBJ2-5; TRBD2 is a possible D gene (5 bases). The CDR3 length is 13 residues. The germline V gene has CDR1 KGHSH and CDR2 LQKENI. V dropped 3 bases and J dropped 1 base, with 6 bases sitting between them. CDR3 amino acids: CASSPRAQETQYF. CDR3 in DNA: TGTGCCAGCTCACCGAGGGCCCAAGAGACCCAGTACTTC.

The genes are TRBV27 and TRBJ2-7, with D possibly being TRBD1 (5 bases). Germline CDR1 is MNHEY and CDR2 is SMNVEV (reference sequence). The CDR3 loop spans 14 amino acids. V was pared by 10 bases and J by 0 bases, with 16 bases between. The CDR3 is CATKRLQVSYEQYF. The CDR3 DNA reads as TGTGCCACCAAGCGTTTACAGGTCTCCTACGAGCAGTACTTC.

This sequence joins TRBV3-1 (or the pseudogene TRBV3-2) and TRBJ2-7, with 12 bases that match TRBD2. The V gene's germline CDR1 is LGHDT and CDR2 YNNKEL (reference sequence). The CDR3 sequence is 15 residues long. Unmatched junction bases numbered 5, after V lost 4 bases and J lost 4 bases. The CDR3 sequence is CASSLRLAGVYEQYF. As DNA, the CDR3 is TGTGCCAGCAGCCTTCGACTAGCGGGAGTTTACGAGCAGTACTTC.

The V call is TRBV6-5, the J call TRBJ1-4; tentative D call: TRBD1 (6 bases). This CDR3 contains 13 residues. V lost 5 bases and J 7 bases, leaving 11 bases between the germline ends. The germline gives CDR1 MNHEY, CDR2 SVGAGI. The CDR3 DNA follows: TGTGCCAGCAGTCGGACAGAGGCTGAAAAACTGTTTTTT. This sequence encodes CASSRTEAEKLFF.

The rearrangement links TRBV6-5 to TRBJ2-7; 8 positions match TRBD1. Germline trimming cut 6 bases from V and 3 bases from J; bases unmatched to any gene: 7. This CDR3 spans 14 amino acids. Per germline, CDR1 MNHEY and CDR2 SVGAGI. The CDR3 nucleotides are TGTGCCAGCAGGAAGCCAGGGGGCGGCTACGAGCAGTACTTC. As protein: CASRKPGGGYEQYF.

A remark on this clone: The junction differs from germline at one of its ends, possibly a read error. The chain links TRBV7-7 to TRBJ2-1; TRBD2 matches 14 bases. The germline V gene has CDR1 SSHAT and CDR2 FNYEAQ (reference sequence). The CDR3 extends over 15 amino acids. CDR3 protein: CASSRLAGGRNEQFF. CDR3 nucleotides: TGTGCTAGCAGTCGACTAGCGGGAGGGAGGAATGAGCAGTTCTTC.

The count of this clone is one. The chain has TRBV16 and TRBJ2-3; D may be TRBD2 (5 bases). V dropped 2 bases and J dropped 4 bases, with 13 bases sitting between them. There are 15 residues in the CDR3. Germline-derived CDR1 and CDR2 are KGHSY and FQNENV. CDR3 bases: TGTGCCAGCAGCCAAAATCGGGGAGTGGCAGATACGCAGTATTTT. Protein product: CASSQNRGVADTQYF.

The chain is built from TRBV9 and TRBJ1-6, with TRBD1 as a possible D gene (5 bases). CDR1 and CDR2 (germline): SGDLS, YYNGEE. The CDR3 has 15 amino acids. V was clipped by 0 bases and J by 7 bases, with 11 bases between them. CDR3 sequence: CASSVGGVRNSPLHF. For the CDR3, the DNA is TGTGCCAGCAGCGTAGGGGGGGTGCGGAATTCACCCCTCCACTTT. Drawing the rest from reference TRBV9 and TRBJ1-6, the complete variable domain is DSGVTQTPKHLITATGQRVTLRCSPRSGDLSVYWYQQSLDQGLQFLIQYYNGEERAKGNILERFSAQQFPDLHSELNLSSLELGDSALYFCASSVGGVRNSPLHFGNGTRLTVT.

The J gene is TRBJ1-1, the V gene TRBV2; 7 bases match TRBD1. V shed 8 bases, J shed 7 bases, and the junction held 1 base outside the gene matches. CDR1 is SNHLY and CDR2 is FYNNEI in the germline V gene. The CDR3 loop spans 10 amino acids. CDR3 residues: CASGTDEAFF. DNA of the CDR3: TGTGCCAGCGGGACAGATGAAGCTTTCTTT.

The V and J genes are TRBV18 and TRBJ1-5; a weak D match, TRBD1 (5 bases). The CDR3 spans 13 residues. The V gene's germline CDR1 is KGHSH and CDR2 LQKENI. V was trimmed by 3 bases and J by 7 bases, leaving 10 bases between them. Here the CDR3 DNA reads TGTGCCAGCTCACCGGACATTCTACAGCCCCAGCATTTT. It translates to CASSPDILQPQHF.

The chain carries TRBV7-9 and TRBJ1-5; D uncertain. The CDR3 consists of 14 residues. From germline, CDR1 is SEHNR and CDR2 FQNEAQ (reference sequence). V was clipped by 4 bases and J by 7 bases, with 14 bases between them. In DNA, the CDR3 is TGTGCCAGCAGCTCTGAGCTACTAGGGCAGCCCCAGCATTTT. Translating gives CASSSELLGQPQHF.

This clone was observed a single time. The V and J genes are TRBV5-4 and TRBJ2-1, with D perhaps TRBD2 (6 bases). V lost 0 bases to trimming and J lost 0 bases, with 16 bases between them. This CDR3 spans 18 amino acids. Germline CDR1 and CDR2: SGHNT and YYREEE (reference sequence). The CDR3 reads CASSLGGPGAGSYNEQFF. The CDR3 region has the DNA TGTGCCAGCAGCTTGGGGGGTCCGGGAGCTGGCTCCTACAATGAGCAGTTCTTC.

The rearrangement links TRBV30 to TRBJ2-1, with TRBD2 identical over 15 bases. Germline-derived CDR1 and CDR2 are GTSNPN and SVGIG (reference sequence). The V gene end was trimmed by 4 bases and the J gene end by 4 bases; junction bases not matched to a gene: 8. The CDR3 totals 17 residues. CDR3 residues: CAWKGLAGGHIYNEQFF. The CDR3 coding sequence is TGTGCCTGGAAGGGACTAGCGGGAGGCCACATTTACAATGAGCAGTTCTTC.

The V gene is TRBV3-1 (or the pseudogene TRBV3-2), the J gene TRBJ1-2; D remains unclear. The CDR3 runs 13 residues. V dropped 0 bases and J dropped 4 bases, with 6 bases sitting between them. Germline V lookup: CDR1 LGHDT, CDR2 YNNKEL (reference sequence). The CDR3 sequence: CASSQEQTYGYTF. The CDR3 DNA sequence: TGTGCCAGCAGCCAAGAACAGACCTATGGCTACACCTTC.

This sequence joins TRBV5-6 and TRBJ2-7; TRBD2 agrees at 8 bases. Trimming removed 1 base from V and 3 bases from J; junction bases left unmatched: 6. This CDR3 contains 15 residues. Germline CDR1 and CDR2: SGHDT and YYEEEE. The CDR3 DNA follows: TGTGCCAGCAGCTTGAGCGGGAGTCCCCTCTACGAGCAGTACTTC. Translating it yields CASSLSGSPLYEQYF. The whole variable domain, remainder taken from reference TRBV5-6 and TRBJ2-7, is DAGVTQSPTHLIKTRGQQVTLRCSPKSGHDTVSWYQQALGQGPQFIFQYYEEEERQRGNFPDRFSGHQFPNYSSELNVNALLLGDSALYLCASSLSGSPLYEQYFGPGTRLTVT.

The sample holds many counts of this clone. This chain uses TRBV19 with TRBJ1-6, with unresolved D. The CDR3 sequence is 14 residues long. Germline V gives CDR1 LNHDA, CDR2 SQIVND (reference sequence). Trimming shortened V by 5 bases and J by 2 bases, and 7 bases separated the two germline ends. The CDR3 sequence is CASSPQTYNSPLHF. For the CDR3, the DNA is TGTGCCAGTAGTCCCCAGACCTATAATTCACCCCTCCACTTT.

This chain links TRBV7-9 with TRBJ1-2, with D unresolved. The CDR3 loop spans 15 amino acids. The germline V gene encodes CDR1 SEHNR and CDR2 FQNEAQ (reference sequence). Trimming took off 3 bases at V and 4 bases at J, with 15 bases between the two ends. CDR3 amino acids: CASSFVLESRYGYTF. CDR3 in DNA: TGTGCCAGCAGCTTCGTACTCGAATCCCGCTATGGCTACACCTTC.

This clone was found once. The chain carries TRBV12-3 or TRBV12-4 and TRBJ1-6; no clear D gene. CDR3 size: 12 residues. The V end lost 3 bases, the J end lost 8 bases, and 5 bases lay between the germline ends. The CDR3 here is CASSFRDSPLHF. CDR3 DNA sequence: TGTGCCAGCAGTTTCCGGGATTCACCCCTCCACTTT.

This CDR3 reads CASRPRTESNTGELFF. The CDR3 DNA sequence: TGTGCCAGCAGACCACGGACAGAGTCGAACACCGGGGAGCTGTTTTTT. The chain carries TRBV27 and TRBJ2-2, with D possibly TRBD1 on 6 matching bases. Germline V gene lookup returns CDR1 MNHEY and CDR2 SMNVEV (reference sequence). The CDR3 has 16 residues. V was shortened by 6 bases and J by 0 bases, with 14 bases between the two germline ends.